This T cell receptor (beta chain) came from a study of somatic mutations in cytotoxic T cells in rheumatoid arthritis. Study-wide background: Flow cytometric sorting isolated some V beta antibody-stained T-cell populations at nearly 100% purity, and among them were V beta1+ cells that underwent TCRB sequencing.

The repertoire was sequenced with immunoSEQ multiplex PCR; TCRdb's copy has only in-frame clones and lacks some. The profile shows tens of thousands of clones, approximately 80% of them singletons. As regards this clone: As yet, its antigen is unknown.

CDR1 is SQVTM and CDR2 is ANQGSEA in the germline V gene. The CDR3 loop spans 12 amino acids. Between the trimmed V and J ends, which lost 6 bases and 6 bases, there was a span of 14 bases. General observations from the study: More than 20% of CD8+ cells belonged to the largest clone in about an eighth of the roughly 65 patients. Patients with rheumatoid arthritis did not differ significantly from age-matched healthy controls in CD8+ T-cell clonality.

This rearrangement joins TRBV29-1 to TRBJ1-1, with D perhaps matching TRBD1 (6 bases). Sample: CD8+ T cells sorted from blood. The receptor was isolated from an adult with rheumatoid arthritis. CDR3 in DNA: TGCAGCGTGGCTGGGGCAGGGGCTGAAGCTTTCTTT. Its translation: CSVAGAGAEAFF.